Following are 10 T cell receptor beta chains from one sample sequenced in a study of CD8 T cells in ankylosing spondylitis. Using its own MiXCR run on the 5' RACE reads, TCRdb lists one record per CDR3 protein. The sample yields under 200,000 distinct CDR3 sequences, approximately 10% seen once. Sequenced input: blood, either unsorted or a sorted T cell fraction (not recorded which). These receptors all come from a male donor with ankylosing spondylitis or in good health (not recorded which).

This clonotype has only a few counts. This chain connects TRBV6-2 or TRBV6-3 to TRBJ1-5; TRBD1 aligns across 8 bases. J was trimmed by 0 bases and V by 5 bases; bases with no gene match: 3. CDR3 length equals 15 residues. Germline-derived CDR1 and CDR2 are MNHEY and SVGEGT. The CDR3 protein is CASSVQGASNQPQHF. CDR3 coding DNA: TGTGCCAGCAGTGTTCAGGGGGCTAGCAATCAGCCCCAGCATTTT.

This clonotype was picked up many times. V and J are TRBV29-1 and TRBJ1-1; possibly TRBD1 for D (5 bases). This CDR3 comprises 13 residues. Trimming shortened V by 7 bases and J by 1 base, and 13 bases separated the two germline ends. Germline V CDR1 and CDR2: SQVTM, ANQGSEA. CDR3 sequence: CSAPSTGNTEAFF. The CDR3 DNA sequence: TGCAGCGCCCCCTCAACAGGGAACACTGAAGCTTTCTTT.

This clonotype has a handful of counts. The V call is TRBV11-2, the J call TRBJ1-1; TRBD1 is a possible D gene (6 bases). CDR1 and CDR2 from the germline V gene are SGHAT and FQNNGV. V gave up 0 bases and J gave up 4 bases, with 12 bases separating them. CDR3 size: 15 residues. The CDR3 nucleotides are TGTGCCAGCAGCTTAGACGGGGGGCGATCCACTGAAGCTTTCTTT. Its protein product is CASSLDGGRSTEAFF.

V and J are TRBV18 and TRBJ2-6; no reliable D call. CDR3 length equals 15 residues. The V gene's germline CDR1 is KGHSH and CDR2 LQKENI. Between the trimmed V and J ends, which lost 3 bases and 4 bases, there was a span of 10 bases. The CDR3 DNA follows: TGTGCCAGCTCACCGGACGTCCCCGGGGCCAACGTCCTGACTTTC. It is translated as CASSPDVPGANVLTF.

For this clonotype: This clone may be a read error of a much larger clone one base away. This chain uses TRBV7-9 with TRBJ2-1, with no clear D. This CDR3 contains 13 residues. Per the germline V gene, CDR1 is SEHNR and CDR2 is FQNEAQ (reference sequence). Trimming cost V 3 bases and J 6 bases, with 9 bases left between them. Here the CDR3 DNA reads TGTGCCAGCAGCTTTGATCTAGTCAATGAGCAGTTCTTC. It is translated as CASSFDLVNEQFF. The full variable domain, its missing parts supplied by reference TRBV7-9 and TRBJ2-1, is DTGVSQNPRHKITKRGQNVTFRCDPISEHNRLYWYRQTLGQGPEFLTYFQNEAQLEKSRLLSDRFSAERPKGSFSTLEIQRTEQGDSAMYLCASSFDLVNEQFFGPGTRLTVL.

This clonotype was seen more than once but under ten times. The gene calls are TRBV28 and TRBJ2-7; 9 bases align to TRBD2. Per germline, CDR1 MDHEN and CDR2 SYDVKM. This CDR3 is built from 15 residues. The ends lost 4 bases at V and 6 bases at J; junction bases unmatched: 10. The CDR3 region has the DNA TGTGCCAGCAGTTACGGTAGCGGGGGTGCATCCGAGCAGTACTTC. Translation gives CASSYGSGGASEQYF.

The sample holds many counts of this clonotype. The chain is built from TRBV10-3 and TRBJ2-7, with D possibly being TRBD1 (5 bases). The CDR3 is 12 residues long. The ends were cut back, 5 bases at V and 6 bases at J, with 11 bases in the middle. Germline lookup yields CDR1 ENHRY and CDR2 SYGVKD. The CDR3 spells CAISTDIGEQYF. The CDR3 nucleotides read TGTGCCATCAGTACGGACATCGGCGAGCAGTACTTC.

J is TRBJ2-7 and V is TRBV10-1; tentatively, D is TRBD1 (6 bases). V was trimmed by 0 bases and J by 3 bases, leaving 9 bases between them. This CDR3 is 14 amino acids long. Germline lookup yields CDR1 WNHNN and CDR2 SYGVQD (reference sequence). The CDR3 loop is CASSESRGGYEQYF. As DNA, the CDR3 is TGCGCCAGCAGTGAGTCTAGAGGGGGCTACGAGCAGTACTTC.

The V and J genes are TRBV4-1 and TRBJ1-5, with D possibly matching TRBD1 (6 bases). CDR1 MGHRA and CDR2 YSYEKL come from the germline V gene. Trimming took off 1 base at V and 4 bases at J, with 14 bases between the two ends. This CDR3 comprises 16 residues. As DNA, the CDR3 is TGCGCCAGCAGCCAAGTCGGGCAGGGGAAGAATCAGCCCCAGCATTTT. The encoded protein is CASSQVGQGKNQPQHF.

This clonotype was picked up many times. The chain has TRBV21-1 and TRBJ1-5. TRBV21-1 is assigned pseudogene status. CDR3 length: 17 residues. DNA of the CDR3: TGTGCCAGCAGCAAAGAACAGACCTCCGGAACTAATCAGCCCCAGCATTTT. As protein: CASSKEQTSGTNQPQHF.